Listed below are T cell receptor beta chains from one sample, sequenced in a study of T cell repertoires in cytomegalovirus infection. MiXCR, applied by TCRdb to the reads, yields one record per CDR3 protein. The sample includes about 220,000 distinct CDR3 sequences, roughly 34% seen only once; the top ten take more than 50%. For these receptors, no antigen is known. This specimen was CD8+ T cells from cultured PBMCs, taken from culture after CMV antigen stimulation. The receptors here all came from a human donor in good health (CMV status not recorded). Some clones in this sample may be carry-over from other donors' samples. CDR3s include the opening cysteine and the closing phenylalanine or tryptophan. D genes are given only for firm matches. Some rows have no size entry. The others give once, few or many, or a class for an expanded clone.

TRBV12-3/TRBV12-4	TRBD2	few	TRBJ2-7	CASSLSIAGPYEQYF	TGTGCCAGCAGTTTATCAATAGCGGGGCCCTACGAGCAGTACTTC
TRBV27	TRBD2	NA	TRBJ2-7	CASSRTGTSGYSSYEQYF	TGTGCCAGCAGCCGAACCGGGACTAGCGGTTATAGCTCCTACGAGCAGTACTTC
TRBV29-1	NA	NA	TRBJ1-1	CSVQPEGFGTEAFF	TGCAGCGTCCAGCCGGAGGGATTTGGCACTGAAGCTTTCTTT
TRBV12-3/TRBV12-4	NA	NA	TRBJ2-6	CASRLETGSTSSGANVLTF	TGTGCCAGCAGATTAGAGACAGGTTCAACAAGCTCTGGGGCCAACGTCCTGACTTTC
TRBV7-9	TRBD1	few	TRBJ1-3	CASSPDRGSGNTIYF	TGTGCCAGCAGCCCGGACAGGGGCTCTGGAAACACCATATATTTT
TRBV27	NA	NA	TRBJ2-5	CASSSNQFSRDLKETQYF	TGTGCCAGCAGTTCCAACCAGTTTTCTCGAGACCTAAAAGAGACCCAGTACTTC
TRBV7-3	NA	few	TRBJ2-5	CASSRTPGPGETQYF	TGTGCCAGCAGCCGGACCCCGGGGCCGGGGGAGACCCAGTACTTC
TRBV7-9	NA	few	TRBJ1-2	CASSLDSGGYTF	TGTGCCAGCAGCTTAGATTCGGGTGGCTACACCTTC
TRBV27	NA	NA	TRBJ1-2	CASTSGGNGYTF	TGTGCCAGCACCTCTGGAGGGAATGGCTACACCTTC
TRBV7-4	NA	NA	TRBJ2-2	CASLPGVSTGELFF	TGTGCCAGCCTCCCGGGGGTGTCCACCGGGGAGCTGTTTTTT
TRBV2	NA	NA	TRBJ1-1	CATHSNTEAFF	TGTGCCACCCATAGTAACACTGAAGCTTTCTTT
TRBV7-9	TRBD1	many	TRBJ1-2	CASSPRTGVAGGYTF	TGTGCCAGCAGCCCGCGGACAGGGGTTGCGGGTGGCTACACCTTC
TRBV27	NA	NA	TRBJ2-2	CASSLSAGRSNTGELFF	TGTGCCAGCAGTTTATCGGCAGGCAGATCGAACACCGGGGAGCTGTTTTTT
TRBV7-9	NA	NA	TRBJ1-2	CASSSSALTTYGYTF	TGTGCCAGCAGCTCCTCTGCACTCACCACCTATGGCTACACCTTC
TRBV27	TRBD1	NA	TRBJ2-6	CASSLDRAGANVLTF	TGTGCCAGCAGTTTAGACAGGGCTGGGGCCAACGTCCTGACTTTC
TRBV7-9	TRBD2	many	TRBJ2-1	CASSSGLAGAEQFF	TGTGCCAGCAGCTCGGGACTAGCGGGAGCGGAGCAGTTCTTC
TRBV6-1	NA	few	TRBJ1-2	CASSERDRRNYGYTF	TGTGCCAGCAGTGAAAGAGACAGGCGGAACTATGGCTACACCTTC
TRBV7-3	NA	NA	TRBJ2-3	CASSQLGDTQYF	TGTGCCAGCAGTCAACTCGGAGATACGCAGTATTTT
TRBV30	NA	few	TRBJ1-1	CAWSVPGRVGAFF	TGTGCCTGGAGTGTACCGGGGAGGGTAGGGGCTTTCTTT
TRBV27	NA	few	TRBJ2-1	CASSPGDLGILNEQFF	TGTGCCAGCAGTCCCGGGGACCTCGGAATCCTCAATGAGCAGTTCTTC
TRBV10-2	NA	NA	TRBJ2-2	CALQGGDKVGELFF	TGCGCCCTCCAGGGGGGGGATAAGGTCGGGGAGCTGTTTTTT
TRBV12-3/TRBV12-4	NA	few	TRBJ2-2	CASSLGGPSELFF	TGTGCCAGCAGTTTAGGGGGACCTTCGGAGCTGTTTTTT
TRBV6-8	NA	NA	TRBJ1-1	CASSYPLKEAFF	TGTGCCAGCAGTTACCCCCTAAAGGAAGCTTTCTTT
TRBV11-2	NA	few	TRBJ2-2	CASSLWNTGELFF	TGTGCCAGCAGCTTATGGAACACCGGGGAGCTGTTTTTT
TRBV11-2	NA	few	TRBJ2-1	CASSLATNEQFF	TGTGCCAGCAGCTTAGCAACCAATGAGCAGTTCTTC
TRBV7-9	TRBD1	few	TRBJ1-3	CASSLGTGPSGNTIYF	TGTGCCAGCAGCTTGGGGACAGGACCCTCTGGAAACACCATATATTTT
TRBV4-1	NA	NA	TRBJ1-1	CASSQNRGNTEAFF	TGCGCCAGCAGCCAAAACAGAGGGAACACTGAAGCTTTCTTT
TRBV15	NA	NA	TRBJ2-1	CATSRDMWGLNYNEQFF	TGTGCCACCAGCAGAGATATGTGGGGATTGAACTACAATGAGCAGTTCTTC
TRBV15	NA	NA	TRBJ1-1	CATSRDLRGTLEAFF	TGTGCCACCAGCAGAGATCTAAGAGGGACCCTTGAAGCTTTCTTT
TRBV4-1	NA	few	TRBJ2-2	CASSHLNYPNTGELFF	TGCGCCAGCAGCCATCTCAACTACCCCAACACCGGGGAGCTGTTTTTT
TRBV27	NA	few	TRBJ2-1	CASSDGVTYNEQFF	TGTGCCAGCAGCGACGGAGTCACCTACAATGAGCAGTTCTTC
TRBV12-3/TRBV12-4	NA	NA	TRBJ2-7	CASSSEDSYEQYF	TGTGCCAGCAGTTCGGAGGACTCCTACGAGCAGTACTTC
TRBV7-3	TRBD2	NA	TRBJ2-4	CASSPRLAGGNIQYF	TGTGCCAGCAGCCCACGACTAGCGGGAGGAAACATTCAGTACTTC
TRBV11-2	NA	NA	TRBJ1-5	CASSPEAGLDQPQHF	TGTGCCAGCAGCCCTGAGGCAGGGTTGGATCAGCCCCAGCATTTT
TRBV4-1	TRBD1	NA	TRBJ2-6	CASSLGTGVTGANVLTF	TGCGCCAGCAGCCTGGGGACAGGGGTCACTGGGGCCAACGTCCTGACTTTC
TRBV9	NA	NA	TRBJ2-3	CASSESYSTDTQYF	TGTGCCAGCAGCGAAAGTTATAGCACAGATACGCAGTATTTT
TRBV27	NA	NA	TRBJ2-1	CASRPDWGNEQFF	TGTGCCAGCAGACCAGACTGGGGTAATGAGCAGTTCTTC
TRBV6-5	NA	many	TRBJ2-1	CASSYAGINEQFF	TGTGCCAGCAGTTACGCCGGGATCAATGAGCAGTTCTTC
TRBV12-3/TRBV12-4	TRBD1	NA	TRBJ2-1	CASSSTGTADYNEQFF	TGTGCCAGCAGTTCCACCGGGACAGCGGACTACAATGAGCAGTTCTTC
TRBV20-1	NA	few	TRBJ2-1	CSASGESSYNEQFF	TGCAGTGCTAGCGGCGAGAGCTCCTACAATGAGCAGTTCTTC
TRBV7-9	NA	NA	TRBJ2-7	CASSLRLEGEQYF	TGTGCCAGCAGCTTGAGACTAGAGGGCGAGCAGTACTTC
TRBV30	NA	NA	TRBJ2-3	CAWSAGPDTDTQYF	TGTGCCTGGAGTGCCGGACCAGACACAGATACGCAGTATTTT
TRBV9	NA	NA	TRBJ2-7	CASSVGDSYEQYF	TGTGCCAGCAGCGTAGGCGACAGCTACGAGCAGTACTTC
TRBV7-3	NA	few	TRBJ2-7	CASSTPPGEQYF	TGTGCCAGCAGCACCCCACCGGGGGAGCAGTACTTC
TRBV20-1	NA	NA	TRBJ2-7	CSAPRTGMEEQYF	TGCAGTGCCCCTCGGACCGGTATGGAAGAGCAGTACTTC
TRBV27	TRBD2	NA	TRBJ2-1	CASSFYAGVLNEQFF	TGTGCCAGCAGTTTCTATGCGGGAGTTTTAAATGAGCAGTTCTTC
TRBV28	NA	NA	TRBJ1-5	CASIVRRNYNQPQHF	TGTGCCAGCATAGTGCGGCGGAATTACAATCAGCCCCAGCATTTT
TRBV27	NA	few	TRBJ2-2	CASNDYRSGATGELFF	TGTGCCAGCAACGATTATCGGTCCGGGGCTACCGGGGAGCTGTTTTTT
TRBV15	TRBD2	few	TRBJ2-2	CATSPKGGPNTGELFF	TGTGCCACCAGCCCCAAGGGAGGGCCGAACACCGGGGAGCTGTTTTTT
TRBV6-5	TRBD1	few	TRBJ2-7	CASSSDRGPTGSGGEQYF	TGTGCCAGCAGTTCGGACAGGGGGCCGACCGGGTCTGGGGGCGAGCAGTACTTC
TRBV6-6	TRBD2	NA	TRBJ2-2	CASSYSSSGGPNTGELFF	TGTGCCAGCAGTTACTCGAGTAGCGGGGGACCCAACACCGGGGAGCTGTTTTTT
TRBV12-3/TRBV12-4	TRBD1	NA	TRBJ1-4	CASRTTGTGGEKLFF	TGTGCCAGCAGAACAACCGGGACAGGGGGCGAAAAACTGTTTTTT
TRBV27	NA	few	TRBJ2-4	CASSLSLGDAKNIQYF	TGTGCCAGCAGTTTATCGTTGGGGGATGCCAAAAACATTCAGTACTTC
TRBV12-3/TRBV12-4	NA	NA	TRBJ2-4	CASSLAPLAKNIQYF	TGTGCCAGCAGTTTGGCGCCTCTAGCCAAAAACATTCAGTACTTC
TRBV6-6	NA	NA	TRBJ1-6	CASSPVVDSRPPLHF	TGTGCCAGCAGCCCCGTGGTGGATTCAAGGCCACCCCTCCACTTT
TRBV28	TRBD1	few	TRBJ1-5	CASSATGINQPQHF	TGTGCCAGCAGTGCGACAGGGATCAATCAGCCCCAGCATTTT
TRBV7-6	NA	few	TRBJ1-2	CASSTPPKAAGYTF	TGTGCCAGCAGCACACCGCCCAAAGCGGCGGGCTACACCTTC